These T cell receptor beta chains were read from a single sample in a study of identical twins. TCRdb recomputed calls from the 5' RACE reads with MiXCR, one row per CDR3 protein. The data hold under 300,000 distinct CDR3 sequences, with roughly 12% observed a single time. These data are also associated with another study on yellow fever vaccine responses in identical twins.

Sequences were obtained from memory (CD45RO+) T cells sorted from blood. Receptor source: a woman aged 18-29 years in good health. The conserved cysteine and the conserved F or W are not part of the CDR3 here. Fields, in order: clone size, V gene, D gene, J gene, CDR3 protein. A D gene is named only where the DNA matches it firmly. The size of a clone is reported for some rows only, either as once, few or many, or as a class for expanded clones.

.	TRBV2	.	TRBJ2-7	ASSTLWGQY
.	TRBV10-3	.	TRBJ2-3	AISESTRTQY
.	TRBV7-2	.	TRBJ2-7	ASSSKGYSEQY
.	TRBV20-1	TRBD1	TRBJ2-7	SARDREYEQY
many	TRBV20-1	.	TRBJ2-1	SAREGAGRYNEQF
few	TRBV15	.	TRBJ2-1	ATSRDLQGGSKISYNEQF
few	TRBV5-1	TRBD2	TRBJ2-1	ASRGRTSGNEQF
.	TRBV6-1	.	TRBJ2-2	ASISRLVTANTGELF
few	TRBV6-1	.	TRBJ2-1	ASNPGVGNEQF
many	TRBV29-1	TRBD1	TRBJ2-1	SAEQGGTYNEQF
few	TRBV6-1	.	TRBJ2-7	ASSEARTVRYEQY
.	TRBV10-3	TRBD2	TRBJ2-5	ATAAGTVAPVETQY
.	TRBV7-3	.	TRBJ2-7	ASSLNPPWDEQY
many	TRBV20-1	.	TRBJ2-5	SARGPGGGETQY
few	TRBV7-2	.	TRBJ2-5	ASTERQETQY
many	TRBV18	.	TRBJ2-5	ASSPPGQETQY
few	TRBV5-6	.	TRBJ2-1	ASSLGQVFIDEQF
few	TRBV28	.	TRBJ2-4	ASRSPRVSAKNIQY
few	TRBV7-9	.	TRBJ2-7	ASSLMGGPRNEQY
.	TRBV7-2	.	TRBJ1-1	ASSLVSGVNTEAF
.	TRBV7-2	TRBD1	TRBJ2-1	ASSLVRGRDEQF
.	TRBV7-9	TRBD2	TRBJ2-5	ASSRTGAGGQETQY
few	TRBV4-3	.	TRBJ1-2	ASSQDDVGTYGYT
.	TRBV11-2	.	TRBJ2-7	ASSSITVYEQY
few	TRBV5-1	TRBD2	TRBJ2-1	ASSPGLAGGPQF
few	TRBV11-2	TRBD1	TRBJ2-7	ASSPWTGYSYEQY
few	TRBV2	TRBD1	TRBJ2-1	ASCRDRDDEQF
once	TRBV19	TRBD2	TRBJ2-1	ASSLAGGLVEQF
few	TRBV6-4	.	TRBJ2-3	ASRETFYTDTQY
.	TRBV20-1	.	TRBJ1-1	SARSGGWRGTTEAF
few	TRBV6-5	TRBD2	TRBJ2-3	ASSYSASGGTSTDTQY
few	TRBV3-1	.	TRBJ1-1	ASSQKQGNTEAF
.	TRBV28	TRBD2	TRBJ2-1	ASSLSPSGGGGEQF
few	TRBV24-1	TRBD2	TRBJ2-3	ATSFSRTSGGVTDTQY
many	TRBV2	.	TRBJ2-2	ASSNRASGTGELF
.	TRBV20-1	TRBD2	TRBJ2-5	SARDPWTSGKETQY
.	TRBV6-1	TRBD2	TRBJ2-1	ASSAPSGRGYNEQF
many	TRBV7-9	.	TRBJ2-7	ASSLGVTGIYEQY
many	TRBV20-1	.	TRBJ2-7	SASSEFGYEQY
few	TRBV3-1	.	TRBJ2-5	ASSQEYRGETQY
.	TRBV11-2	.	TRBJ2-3	ASSLDPGFSQY
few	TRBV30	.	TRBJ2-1	ALGLPSNEQF
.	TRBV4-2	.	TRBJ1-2	ASSQDMVPGDYGYT
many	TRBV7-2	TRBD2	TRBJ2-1	ASSLNGRGRNEQF
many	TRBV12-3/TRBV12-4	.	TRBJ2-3	ASTLGTDTQY
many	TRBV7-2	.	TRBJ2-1	ASSLLLDNEQF
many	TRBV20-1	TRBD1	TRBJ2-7	SARTGGTYEQY
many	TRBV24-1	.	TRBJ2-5	ATSALQQETQY
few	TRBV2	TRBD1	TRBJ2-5	ASSDLWDRERETQY
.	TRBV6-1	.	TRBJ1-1	ASRTTPNTEAF
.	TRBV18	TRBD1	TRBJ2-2	ASSPATGATGELF
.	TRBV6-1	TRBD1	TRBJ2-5	ASRTRDRGVETQY
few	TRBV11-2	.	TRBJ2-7	ASSLDSGFRLWY
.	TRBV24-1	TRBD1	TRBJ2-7	ATSDPGTGNYEQY
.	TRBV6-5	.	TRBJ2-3	ASSYGMGRGADTQY
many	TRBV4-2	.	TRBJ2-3	ASSLRGGTDTQY
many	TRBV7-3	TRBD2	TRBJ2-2	ASSLLAANTGELF
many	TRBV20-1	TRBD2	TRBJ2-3	SARISGRTTDTQY